Listed below are T cell receptor beta chains from one sample, sequenced in a study of CD8 T cells in Susac syndrome. TCRdb itself ran the immunoSEQ multiplex PCR reads through MiXCR, one entry per CDR3 protein. In the table there are around 270,000 distinct CDR3 sequences, 85% of which are singletons. The source material was CD8+ T cells from PBMCs. These TCRs come from a human donor with multiple sclerosis. Both conserved end residues are part of each CDR3. D genes are given only for firm matches. Where a row states a size, it is once, few, many or the class of an expanded clone; other rows omit it.

clone size | J gene | V gene | D gene | CDR3 DNA | CDR3 protein
few | TRBJ2-2 | TRBV5-1 | . | TGCGCCAGCAGCTTGGAGGGGGGAAACACCGGGGAGCTGTTTTTT | CASSLEGGNTGELFF
. | TRBJ2-5 | TRBV7-6 | . | TGTGCCAGCAGCTTAGTCGTGAACCAAGAGACCCAGTACTTC | CASSLVVNQETQYF
. | TRBJ2-1 | TRBV20-1 | TRBD2 | TGCAGTGCTAGAGATGGGACTAGCGGGAGCGATGAGCAGTTCTTC | CSARDGTSGSDEQFF
few | TRBJ2-7 | TRBV7-9 | TRBD1 | TGTGCCAGCAGCTTAGGGACAGGGAGCTACTACGAGCAGTACTTC | CASSLGTGSYYEQYF
. | TRBJ2-3 | TRBV21-1 | . | TGTGCCAGCAGCAAAAGCTTCCCAGATACGCAGTATTTT | CASSKSFPDTQYF
. | TRBJ1-5 | TRBV5-6 | TRBD1 | TGTGCCAGCAGCTTGGCTACAGGGGGTAATCAGCCCCAGCATTTT | CASSLATGGNQPQHF
. | TRBJ2-6 | TRBV20-1 | . | TGCAGTGCGCGGACAGCCTGGGAGTCTGGGGCCAACGTCCTGACTTTC | CSARTAWESGANVLTF
. | TRBJ2-7 | TRBV30 | TRBD2 | TGTGCCTGGAGGGGGGGGTCCTACGAGCAGTACTTC | CAWRGGSYEQYF
few | TRBJ2-2 | TRBV11-3 | . | TGTGCCAGCAGCCCCAGGGGGGACACCGGGGAGCTGTTTTTT | CASSPRGDTGELFF
. | TRBJ1-2 | TRBV25-1 | TRBD1 | TGTGCCAGCAGCCCGGGACAGGCCTATGGCTACACCTTC | CASSPGQAYGYTF
. | TRBJ2-7 | TRBV7-2 | . | TGTGCCAGCAGCTTGTGGTTGGGACATCCTTACGAGCAGTACTTC | CASSLWLGHPYEQYF
. | TRBJ2-1 | TRBV6-2/TRBV6-3 | TRBD2 | TGTGCCAGCAGGGGACTAGCGGGAGTCAATAATGAGCAGTTCTTC | CASRGLAGVNNEQFF
. | TRBJ1-2 | TRBV29-1 | . | TGCAGCGTTGAGAGGGGAAACTATGGCTACACCTTC | CSVERGNYGYTF
. | TRBJ2-7 | TRBV27 | TRBD2 | TGTGCCAGCAGCCAGGGCGTCGGGGGGATCTACGAGCAGTACTTC | CASSQGVGGIYEQYF
. | TRBJ1-2 | TRBV27 | . | TGTGCCAGCAGTTACGGCAGACTCTATGGCTACACCTTC | CASSYGRLYGYTF
. | TRBJ2-7 | TRBV27 | . | TGTGCCAGCAGTCCCGCGCGGAGGGTGGGGGGCGAGCAGTACTTC | CASSPARRVGGEQYF
. | TRBJ2-1 | TRBV11-2 | . | TGTGCCAGCAGCTTCCCGCCGGACCCCCACAATGAGCAGTTCTTC | CASSFPPDPHNEQFF
. | TRBJ2-7 | TRBV6-2/TRBV6-3 | TRBD1 | TGTGCCAGCAACGACATATGGCAGGGGGCCTACGAGCAGTACTTC | CASNDIWQGAYEQYF
few | TRBJ2-1 | TRBV10-2 | TRBD1 | TGCGCCAGCAGTGAGTCACCTGGACAGGGGTTTTTTGAGCAGTTCTTC | CASSESPGQGFFEQFF
. | TRBJ1-1 | TRBV7-9 | . | TGTGCCAGCAGCTTGCGTGGGGTGGGGACTGAAGCTTTCTTT | CASSLRGVGTEAFF
. | TRBJ2-1 | TRBV30 | . | TGTGCCTGGAGTGGGACTCTCTACAATGAGCAGTTCTTC | CAWSGTLYNEQFF
. | TRBJ1-1 | TRBV27 | . | TGTGCCAGCAGTTTGCAGGGTCAGCTGACTGAAGCTTTCTTT | CASSLQGQLTEAFF
. | TRBJ2-1 | TRBV10-1 | . | TGCGCCAGCAGTGAGTCGAGTGGGGAGCGCTACAATGAGCAGTTCTTC | CASSESSGERYNEQFF
once | TRBJ1-1 | TRBV4-3 | . | TGCGCCAGCAGCCACGAAAGGGGACTCAACACTGAAGCTTTCTTT | CASSHERGLNTEAFF
. | TRBJ1-1 | TRBV4-3 | . | TGCGCCAGCAGCCAGTCGGAGGGAGGTCTTGAAGCTTTCTTT | CASSQSEGGLEAFF
once | TRBJ1-1 | TRBV4-3 | TRBD1 | TGCGCCAGCAGCCCTAGGGGGCTCCTGAACACTGAAGCTTTCTTT | CASSPRGLLNTEAFF
. | TRBJ2-7 | TRBV4-1 | . | TGCGCCAGCAGCCCAGGCAGGAACGAGCAGTACTTC | CASSPGRNEQYF
. | TRBJ2-1 | TRBV11-2 | . | TGTGCCAGCAGCCCTGCTCGGTACCAATCCTACAATGAGCAGTTCTTC | CASSPARYQSYNEQFF
. | TRBJ1-2 | TRBV21-1 | . | TGTGCCAGCAGCAGAGACAACTGTTACACCTTC | CASSRDNCYTF
. | TRBJ1-5 | TRBV4-1 | . | TGCGCCAGCAGCCAAGATAGGGTCAGGGCAAATCAGCCCCAGCATTTT | CASSQDRVRANQPQHF
. | TRBJ2-1 | TRBV4-3 | TRBD2 | TGCGCCAGCAGCCAACTCGGGACTAGCATCAATGAGCAGTTCTTC | CASSQLGTSINEQFF
. | TRBJ2-3 | TRBV15 | TRBD2 | TGTGCCACCAGCAGAGAGTATCCGGGACTAGCGAGCACAGATACGCAGTATTTT | CATSREYPGLASTDTQYF
. | TRBJ2-5 | TRBV6-2/TRBV6-3 | . | TGTGCCAGCAGCTACGTAGGGATTTCGGAGACCCAGTACTTC | CASSYVGISETQYF
. | TRBJ1-1 | TRBV7-8 | . | TGTGCCACTCCGGGGGAGGTGAGGGTTCACACTGAAGCTTTCTTT | CATPGEVRVHTEAFF
. | TRBJ2-1 | TRBV2 | . | TGTGCCAGCAGGGACTCCCCCAATGAGCAGTTCTTC | CASRDSPNEQFF
. | TRBJ2-1 | TRBV2 | TRBD2 | TGTGCCAGCAAAGCGGGATTGGACAATGAGCAGTTCTTC | CASKAGLDNEQFF
. | TRBJ1-1 | TRBV4-3 | . | TGCGCCAGCAGCCAAGGTGGGTCGAACACTGAAGCTTTCTTT | CASSQGGSNTEAFF
. | TRBJ1-3 | TRBV7-2 | . | TGTGCCAGCAGCTCGTATAATTGGCCTCTTAGGGGCGGAAACACCATATATTTT | CASSSYNWPLRGGNTIYF
. | TRBJ2-2 | TRBV4-1 | . | TGCGCCAGCAGCCAAGATGGAGGGGCCGGGGAGCTGTTTTTT | CASSQDGGAGELFF
few | TRBJ1-1 | TRBV6-1 | . | TGTGCCGGAATCCGGAAAGCTTTCTTT | CAGIRKAFF
. | TRBJ1-2 | TRBV20-1 | TRBD1 | TGCAGTGCTGGAACAATCCTGCGTAGCCAATCCTCACAGGGGCAGGCTAACTATGGCTACACCTTC | CSAGTILRSQSSQGQANYGYTF
. | TRBJ2-3 | TRBV18 | TRBD2 | TGTGCCAGCTCACCACGGCTAGCGGGAGGTCGATGGACAGATACGCAGTATTTT | CASSPRLAGGRWTDTQYF
. | TRBJ2-1 | TRBV6-5 | TRBD1 | TGTGCCAGCAGTTACGCATGGTCCGGGACAGGGCGAGGCAATGAGCAGTTCTTC | CASSYAWSGTGRGNEQFF
. | TRBJ1-2 | TRBV7-9 | . | TGTGCCAGCAGCTTAGTTGGTCCAAGGGCTAACTATGGCTACACCTTC | CASSLVGPRANYGYTF
. | TRBJ2-1 | TRBV4-3 | . | TGCGCCAGCAGCCCCCCCAGCGATGGTGAGCAGTTCTTC | CASSPPSDGEQFF